This T cell receptor beta chain derives from a study of T-cell memory formation after mild COVID-19. V lost 3 bases to trimming and J lost 0 bases, with 10 bases between them. This CDR3 is 15 amino acids long. Germline V gives CDR1 KGHSH, CDR2 LQKENI. TCRdb re-analysed the 5' RACE reads in MiXCR, keeping a single row per CDR3 protein. The table includes some 310,000 distinct CDR3 sequences, 20% to 25% detected once. The chain employs TRBV18 and TRBJ2-3; D unresolved. Specimen: PBMCs or a T cell subset sorted from them (not recorded which). This clonotype was sampled from a man between 18 and 35 years old who had mild COVID-19 (a few samples of this study predate the infection). Cell type and time point are not known. CDR3 amino acids: CASSPTRLSTDTQYF. The DNA of the CDR3 is TGTGCCAGCTCACCTACCCGACTTAGCACAGATACGCAGTATTTT.